Each of the 19 T cell receptor beta chains below was sequenced from the same sample in a study of cytomegalovirus exposure and HLA in healthy donors (dated by TCRdb to the late 2010s). Library method: the immunoSEQ multiplex PCR assay. For the multiplex PCR, a mixture combining 60 forward primers for TCR Vbeta segments and 13 reverse primers for TCR Jbeta segments was used. The table comes from immuneACCESS by way of TCRdb, which keeps in-frame sequences with V and J called. Part of the clones is missing from these tables; in studies checked, under half for an unresolved V gene and the rest for unknown reasons. In this sample the table shows under 200,000 clones, roughly 12% of which occur a single time. Of the sample, approximately 8.4% is held by the ten largest clones. What was sequenced was PBMCs. The source of these receptors is a man aged 50 or older in good health and CMV-seropositive.

This clone was recorded a few times. The V and J genes are TRBV6-1 and TRBJ2-7; D not certain. Germline lookup yields CDR1 MNHNS and CDR2 SASEGT. V shed 0 bases and J shed 9 bases, with 6 bases lying between them. This CDR3 is 11 amino acids long. The DNA of the CDR3 is TGTGCCAGCAGTGAAGCGCAGTTGCAGTACTTC. Translated, it gives CASSEAQLQYF.

The table lists this clone with a few counts. This sequence joins TRBV7-6 and TRBJ1-2; a weak D match, TRBD1 (5 bases). Looked up from germline, CDR1 is SGHVS and CDR2 is FNYEAQ. The V and J ends lost 1 base and 8 bases respectively, with 11 bases between them. The CDR3 totals 13 residues. In DNA form, the CDR3 reads TGTGCCAGCAGCTTAGGGGGGGTGGGCGGCTACACCTTC. It codes for CASSLGGVGGYTF.

The chain recombines TRBV18 with TRBJ1-4; TRBD1 might be the D (6 bases). This CDR3 spans 15 amino acids. Per germline, CDR1 KGHSH and CDR2 LQKENI. The V end lost 4 bases, the J end lost 0 bases, and 9 bases lay between the germline ends. The CDR3 DNA sequence: TGTGCCAGCTCACGGACAGCTGCAACTAATGAAAAACTGTTTTTT. This encodes CASSRTAATNEKLFF.

V and J are TRBV10-2 and TRBJ2-1; 10 bases map to TRBD2. This CDR3 comprises 15 residues. Germline lookup yields CDR1 WSHSY and CDR2 SAAADI. The junction had 11 bases not matched to a gene; V was cut back by 7 bases and J by 8 bases. The DNA for the CDR3 is TGCGCCAGCATTCCAGCGGGGGGGCGGTCCGATGAGCAGTTCTTC. As protein: CASIPAGGRSDEQFF.

This clone was counted between two and nine times. V usage is TRBV27 and J usage is TRBJ1-5, with 7 positions matching TRBD1. This CDR3 is 12 amino acids long. Unmatched junction bases numbered 2, after V lost 7 bases and J lost 5 bases. Per the germline V gene, CDR1 is MNHEY and CDR2 is SMNVEV (reference sequence). The chain's CDR3 is CASTTGDQPQHF. In DNA form, the CDR3 reads TGTGCCAGCACCACAGGGGATCAGCCCCAGCATTTT.

This clone appeared a few times. The chain combines TRBV19 with TRBJ1-1, with D tentatively TRBD1 (6 bases). The CDR3 spans 13 residues. Trimming left V 10 bases short and J 5 bases short, with 17 bases between. CDR1 and CDR2 from the germline V gene are LNHDA and SQIVND (reference sequence). DNA for the CDR3: TGTGCCACTTTTACAGGGATCGGGACTGAAGCTTTCTTT. Translation gives CATFTGIGTEAFF.

The chain employs TRBV11-2 and TRBJ2-7; 7 bases map to TRBD1. The CDR3 loop spans 13 amino acids. CDR1 and CDR2 from the germline V gene are SGHAT and FQNNGV. Trimming at V came to 4 bases and at J to 7 bases, leaving 7 bases not matched to a gene. CDR3 nucleotides: TGTGCCAGCAGCTACAGGGGCATGGGGGAGCAGTACGTC. It specifies CASSYRGMGEQYV.

The genes are TRBV7-8 and TRBJ1-6; 8 bases line up with TRBD1. The V gene's germline CDR1 is SGHVS and CDR2 FQNEAQ. The CDR3 totals 15 residues. Trimming at V came to 4 bases and at J to 12 bases, leaving 11 bases not matched to a gene. The CDR3 reads CASSSGTGGVLPLHF. CDR3 in DNA: TGTGCCAGCAGCTCCGGGACAGGAGGTGTTCTACCCCTCCACTTT.

A few counts support this clone. The CDR3 loop is CASDTLRPDRGRGKLFF. CDR3 DNA sequence: TGTGCCAGCGATACCCTACGTCCAGACAGGGGGCGTGGGAAACTGTTTTTT. The V gene is TRBV6-9, the J gene TRBJ1-4; 10 bases are a match to TRBD1. V gave up 8 bases and J gave up 11 bases; unmatched junction bases: 20. Germline values: CDR1 MNHGY, CDR2 SVAAGI. The CDR3 is 17 amino acids.

Concerning this clone itself: The sample has other DNA sequences that encode this CDR3 too. The chain has TRBV5-1 and TRBJ1-3; no clear D. CDR1 and CDR2 from the germline V gene are SGHRS and YFSETQ. Trimming pared 3 bases from V and 0 bases from J, leaving 4 bases between. This CDR3 contains 13 residues. CDR3 residues: CASSSGSGNTIYF. The CDR3 coding sequence is TGCGCCAGCAGCTCAGGCTCTGGAAACACCATATATTTT.

This sequence joins TRBV11-2 and TRBJ2-2, with 11 nucleotides matching TRBD1. Germline V gene sequence: CDR1 SGHAT, CDR2 FQNNGV. The trim removed 1 base at V and 8 bases at J, leaving 6 bases unmatched. The CDR3 has 16 amino acids. In DNA form, the CDR3 reads TGTGCCAGCAGCTTAGGCGGACAGGGGGCTCGGGGGGAGCTGTTTTTT. As protein: CASSLGGQGARGELFF.

This clone was detected only a few times. The same CDR3 also results from other DNA sequences found in this sample. The chain is built from TRBV7-9 and TRBJ2-5; 8 nucleotides line up with TRBD1. Per germline, CDR1 SEHNR and CDR2 FQNEAQ (reference sequence). This CDR3 has 13 residues. V was pared by 5 bases and J by 4 bases, with 3 bases of the junction left unmatched. DNA for the CDR3: TGTGCCAGCAGCCGCGGACAGGGAGAGACCCAGTACTTC. Its translation: CASSRGQGETQYF.

V is TRBV7-8 and J is TRBJ2-2, with D maybe TRBD1 (6 bases). In germline, CDR1 is SGHVS, CDR2 FQNEAQ. The CDR3 runs 17 residues. Deletions cut 1 base from V and 2 bases from J, with 14 bases between. The CDR3 DNA sequence: TGTGCCAGCAGCTTAGGCCCTCTACAGGGTAACACCGGGGAGCTGTTTTTT. It codes for CASSLGPLQGNTGELFF.

The table lists this clone with a few counts. Other DNA sequences in this specimen translate into the identical CDR3. V gene TRBV9 combines with J gene TRBJ2-5; no reliable D call. Trimming removed 0 bases from V and 3 bases from J, with 6 bases in between. Per the germline V gene, CDR1 is SGDLS and CDR2 is YYNGEE. The CDR3 has 13 residues. The CDR3 coding sequence is TGTGCCAGCAGCGTAGGGCTGGAAGAGACCCAGTACTTC. As protein: CASSVGLEETQYF. The complete variable domain, with remaining parts taken from reference TRBV9 and TRBJ2-5, reads DSGVTQTPKHLITATGQRVTLRCSPRSGDLSVYWYQQSLDQGLQFLIQYYNGEERAKGNILERFSAQQFPDLHSELNLSSLELGDSALYFCASSVGLEETQYFGPGTRLLVL.

The chain is built from TRBV7-2 and TRBJ2-3; D not resolved. V shed 0 bases and J shed 6 bases, with 10 bases lying between them. Germline V gene sequence: CDR1 SGHTA, CDR2 FQGNSA. This CDR3 is 14 amino acids long. This CDR3 reads CASSLAGPEDTQYF. As DNA, the CDR3 is TGTGCCAGCAGCTTAGCGGGCCCTGAGGATACGCAGTATTTT.

The chain has TRBV7-2 and TRBJ2-4; 10 bases map to TRBD2. The CDR3 totals 17 residues. With V trimmed by 1 base and J by 6 bases, 9 bases remained unmatched. CDR1 is SGHTA, CDR2 FQGNSA, per germline. In nucleotides, the CDR3 is TGTGCCAGCAGCTTAGAGTCTAGCGGGGGCCTCAGAAACATTCAGTACTTC. Its translation: CASSLESSGGLRNIQYF.

This clone came up a few times. The chain employs TRBV7-2 and TRBJ1-2, with D perhaps TRBD1 (5 bases). The CDR3 is made up of 14 amino acids. CDR1 SGHTA and CDR2 FQGNSA come from the germline V gene. V was trimmed by 5 bases and J by 0 bases, leaving 10 bases between them. In nucleotides, the CDR3 is TGTGCCAGCAGCCCGGGGGGAGCTAACTATGGCTACACCTTC. It translates to CASSPGGANYGYTF.

V gene TRBV10-1 combines with J gene TRBJ2-3; D call uncertain. CDR3 size: 14 residues. The germline gives CDR1 WNHNN, CDR2 SYGVQD (reference sequence). The germline V and J ends were trimmed by 0 bases and 1 base, with 5 bases remaining between them. CDR3: CASSESPGTDTQYF. The CDR3 DNA follows: TGCGCCAGCAGTGAGTCTCCAGGCACAGATACGCAGTATTTT.

This clone was detected only a few times. The chain has TRBV7-8 and TRBJ2-5, with 10 bases that match TRBD1. The germline V gene has CDR1 SGHVS and CDR2 FQNEAQ. V was pared by 6 bases and J by 7 bases, with 2 bases of the junction left unmatched. This CDR3 has 12 amino acids. DNA of the CDR3: TGTGCCAGCAGTAGGGACAGGGGGACCCAGTACTTC. This gives the protein CASSRDRGTQYF.